This TCR beta chain derives from a study of blood T cells in healthy people across ages. General study points: Roughly linearly, TCR beta diversity per million T cells fell as age increased.

There are 12 residues in the CDR3. The germline gives CDR1 LGHDT, CDR2 YNNKEL (reference sequence). A J-beta primer mix and a sample-barcoded 5' primer were used in a second PCR of roughly 7 to 12 cycles. Each CDR3 protein gets one entry after TCRdb re-called the 5' RACE reads with MiXCR. Of around 320,000 distinct CDR3 sequences in the sample, roughly 26% were seen once. For this clonotype: Its specificity is unknown. Mismatch with germline at one junction end may stem from a read error.

V and J are TRBV3-1 and TRBJ2-5; D remains ambiguous. The sequencing sample was made of blood. This sequence was found in a woman aged 65 to 85 in good health. The CDR3 coding sequence is TGTGCCGGCAGCCTGCATGAGGAGACCCAGTACTTC. It yields the protein CAGSLHEETQYF.